The clone carrying this T cell receptor (beta chain) has ten or more counts. The data originate from a study of T-cell reconstitution after alpha-beta-depleted transplantation in children. CDR1 is DFQATT and CDR2 is SNEGSKA in the germline V gene (reference sequence). The CDR3 is 14 residues long. Trimming removed 0 bases from V and 7 bases from J; junction bases left unmatched: 7. Unique molecular identifiers were used in preparing the TCRbeta library. Using its own MiXCR run on the PCR reads, TCRdb lists one record per CDR3 protein. Of 210,000 or so distinct CDR3 sequences in the sample, about 11% were seen once.

The chain links TRBV20-1 to TRBJ1-1; 8 bases line up with TRBD1. This clonotype was obtained from a child in the first two years of life with acute myeloid leukemia, due to receive a stem cell transplant. The sample was PBMCs, taken before TCRalphabeta/CD19-depleted stem cell transplant. Written as DNA, the CDR3 is TGCAGTGCTAGAGACGTTCGGACAGGGTATGAAGCTTTCTTT. It specifies CSARDVRTGYEAFF.